What follows describes a single T cell receptor beta chain. Original methodology: Estimation of nucleated cell counts was performed using reference gene primer amplification. Measured with immunoSEQ multiplex PCR; TCRdb has only the in-frame clones, and not every one. That table supplies the V and J calls and clone size; D and trimming were determined from the DNA. This table has approximately 130,000 clones, 85% to 90% appearing once. Germline V gives CDR1 GTSNPN, CDR2 SVGIG (reference sequence). The CDR3 is 12 residues long. Unmatched junction bases numbered 5, after V lost 4 bases and J lost 6 bases. The data are from a study of blood T cell repertoires in COVID-19. The overall study: Spain, Italy and the United States supplied samples that represented acute and convalescent COVID-19. Nucleic acid was either cDNA or gDNA, and it came from T cells, B-cell-depleted T cells, or PBMCs.

The rearrangement links TRBV30 to TRBJ1-2; the match to TRBD1 covers 7 bases. The specimen sequenced was peripheral blood. The clonotype was recovered from a human donor in a cohort sampled during active COVID-19. CDR3 amino acids: CAWTPDRHGYTF. The DNA of the CDR3 is TGTGCCTGGACTCCGGACAGGCATGGCTACACCTTC.